The 8 T cell receptor beta chains reported below all come from one sample, sequenced in a study of T cell clones after liver transplantation. Some clones are missing from TCRdb's copy, which holds only in-frame ones; the method was immunoSEQ multiplex PCR. The sample includes over 15,000 clones, 80% to 90% of them seen just once. This specimen was CD8+ T cells from blood, taken before liver transplant. These receptors were obtained from a human donor who received a liver transplant.

The J gene is TRBJ2-5, the V gene TRBV6-5; D might be TRBD2 (7 bases). This CDR3 contains 12 residues. Looked up from germline, CDR1 is MNHEY and CDR2 is SVGAGI. V dropped 11 bases and J dropped 2 bases, with 12 bases sitting between them. DNA of the CDR3: TGTGCCGTAAGGGGGGGACAAGAGACCCAGTACTTC. Translation: CAVRGGQETQYF.

The V call is TRBV6-6, the J call TRBJ1-2; the D gene is possibly TRBD1 (5 bases). The V and J ends lost 2 bases and 2 bases respectively, with 12 bases between them. Germline CDR1 reads MNHNY; CDR2 reads SVGAGI (reference sequence). The CDR3 has 15 residues. This CDR3 is CASSYTGEGNYGYTF. CDR3 coding DNA: TGTGCCAGCAGTTACACGGGGGAGGGAAACTATGGCTACACCTTC.

The chain carries TRBV28 and TRBJ2-5; 8 bases align to TRBD1. V trimming: 4 bases; J trimming: 2 bases; junction bases outside the gene matches: 6. This CDR3 comprises 15 residues. The V gene's germline CDR1 is MDHEN and CDR2 SYDVKM. The CDR3 spells CASSSYGQGQETQYF. CDR3 in DNA: TGTGCCAGCAGTTCATATGGACAGGGACAAGAGACCCAGTACTTC.

DNA for the CDR3: TGTGCCAGCAGGACAGGGGAGAACACTGAAGCTTTCTTT. Encoded protein: CASRTGENTEAFF. This chain links TRBV7-9 with TRBJ1-1, with TRBD1 matching 8 bases. This CDR3 has 13 residues. In germline, CDR1 is SEHNR, CDR2 FQNEAQ (reference sequence). The V gene end was trimmed by 6 bases and the J gene end by 1 base; junction bases not matched to a gene: 1.

This clone was counted between two and nine times. V is TRBV15 and J is TRBJ2-1; a possible D gene is TRBD1 (5 bases). Trimming removed 0 bases at V and 0 bases at J, with 12 bases between. The germline gives CDR1 LNHNV, CDR2 YYDKDF (reference sequence). This CDR3 spans 17 amino acids. The CDR3 loop is CATSRDRRVSSYNEQFF. Here the CDR3 DNA reads TGTGCCACCAGCAGAGATCGCAGGGTCAGCTCCTACAATGAGCAGTTCTTC. The whole variable domain, filled in from reference TRBV15 and TRBJ2-1, reads DAMVIQNPRYQVTQFGKPVTLSCSQTLNHNVMYWYQQKSSQAPKLLFHYYDKDFNNEADTPDNFQSRRPNTSFCFLDIRSPGLGDTAMYLCATSRDRRVSSYNEQFFGPGTRLTVL.

The chain links TRBV12-2 to TRBJ1-5; TRBD1 reflects the table's D call only, with no check against the DNA. TRBV12-2 is a documented pseudogene. This CDR3 is built from 19 residues. The DNA for the CDR3 is TGTGCAAGTCGCTTAGCGCTTCGGGACAGCTATGTTAGCAATCAGCCCCAGCATTTT. This encodes CASRLALRDSYVSNQPQHF.

The chain is built from TRBV19 and TRBJ2-5; no definite D call. Looked up from germline, CDR1 is LNHDA and CDR2 is SQIVND (reference sequence). This CDR3 has 11 residues. V was clipped by 5 bases and J by 5 bases, with 6 bases between them. In DNA form, the CDR3 reads TGTGCCAGTAGTGCTGGGGAGACCCAGTACTTC. Protein: CASSAGETQYF.

The gene calls are TRBV19 and TRBJ1-1, with D unresolved. The germline CDR1 and CDR2 sequences are LNHDA and SQIVND (reference sequence). Trimming removed 6 bases from V and 0 bases from J, with 17 bases in between. The CDR3 spans 16 residues. This CDR3 reads CASSPYGLSMNTEAFF. Here the CDR3 DNA reads TGTGCCAGTAGCCCGTATGGCCTTTCCATGAACACTGAAGCTTTCTTT.